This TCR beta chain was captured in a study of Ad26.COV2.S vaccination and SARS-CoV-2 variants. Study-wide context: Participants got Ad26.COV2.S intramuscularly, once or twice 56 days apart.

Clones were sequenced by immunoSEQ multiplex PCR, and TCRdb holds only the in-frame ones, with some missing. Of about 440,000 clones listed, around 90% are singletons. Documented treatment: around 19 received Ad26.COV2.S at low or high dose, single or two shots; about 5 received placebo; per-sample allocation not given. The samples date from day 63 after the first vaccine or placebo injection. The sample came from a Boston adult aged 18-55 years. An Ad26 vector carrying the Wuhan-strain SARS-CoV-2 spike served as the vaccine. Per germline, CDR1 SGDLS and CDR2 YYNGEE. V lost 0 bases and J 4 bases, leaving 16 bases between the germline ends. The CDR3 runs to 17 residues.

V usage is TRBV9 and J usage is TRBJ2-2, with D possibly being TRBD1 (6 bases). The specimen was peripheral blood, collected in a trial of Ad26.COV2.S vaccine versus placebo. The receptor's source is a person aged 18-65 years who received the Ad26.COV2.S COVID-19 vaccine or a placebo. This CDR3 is CASSVAEGRTVTGELFF. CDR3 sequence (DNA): TGTGCCAGCAGCGTAGCCGAAGGGCGGACAGTCACCGGGGAGCTGTTTTTT.